The 18 T cell receptor beta chains below come from one sample, sequenced in a study of blood T cell repertoires in COVID-19. Assay: immunoSEQ multiplex PCR; the TCRdb copy retains only in-frame clones and omits some. This table holds some 150,000 clones, around nine tenths found once. The sequencing sample was made of peripheral blood. These receptors came from a woman between 40 and 50 years old with acute or convalescent COVID-19.

Of note for this clone: An end of the junction differs from the germline gene, which may be a read error. J is TRBJ2-7 and V is TRBV7-7, with D maybe TRBD2 (6 bases). Germline V CDR1 and CDR2: SSHAT, FNYEAQ (reference sequence). This CDR3 has 16 amino acids. The CDR3 spells CASSLVAREKSHEQYF. CDR3 coding DNA: TGTGCTAGCAGCTTAGTTGCCCGGGAGAAATCCCACGAGCAGTACTTC.

V and J are TRBV5-1 and TRBJ2-7, with D uncertain. Deletions cut 4 bases from V and 2 bases from J, with 7 bases between. The CDR3 is made up of 12 amino acids. Germline V lookup: CDR1 SGHRS, CDR2 YFSETQ. Here the CDR3 reads CASSPSTYEQYF. The CDR3 DNA reads TGCGCCAGCAGCCCGAGTACCTACGAGCAGTACTTC.

The rearrangement joins TRBV7-2 to TRBJ1-2; tentative D call: TRBD1 (6 bases). Germline CDR1 and CDR2: SGHTA and FQGNSA. The CDR3 length is 14 residues. V was shortened by 2 bases and J by 8 bases, with 15 bases between the two germline ends. The CDR3 DNA reads TGTGCCAGCAGCTTATGGGACACCACTAGGGGCTACACCTTC. Translating it yields CASSLWDTTRGYTF. Complete variable domain (other parts from reference TRBV7-2 and TRBJ1-2): GAGVSQSPSNKVTEKGKDVELRCDPISGHTALYWYRQSLGQGLEFLIYFQGNSAPDKSGLPSDRFSAERTGGSVSTLTIQRTQQEDSAVYLCASSLWDTTRGYTFGSGTRLTVV.

The rearrangement links TRBV18 to TRBJ2-5, with 7 bases lining up with TRBD1. CDR1 KGHSH and CDR2 LQKENI come from the germline V gene. V lost 2 bases, J lost 1 base, and 1 base stayed unmatched. This CDR3 contains 14 residues. The CDR3 sequence: CASSPGTAQETQYF. CDR3 DNA sequence: TGTGCCAGCTCACCAGGGACAGCCCAAGAGACCCAGTACTTC.

The chain uses TRBV7-3 and TRBJ2-3; D may be TRBD1 (5 bases). The V gene's germline CDR1 is SGHTA and CDR2 FQGTGA. V was pared by 4 bases and J by 4 bases, with 12 bases between. CDR3 length: 14 residues. The CDR3 reads CASSSNRGADTQYF. DNA of the CDR3: TGTGCCAGCAGCTCCAATAGGGGCGCAGATACGCAGTATTTT.

This chain connects TRBV3-1 (or the pseudogene TRBV3-2) to TRBJ2-1; D remains unclear. Between the trimmed V and J ends, which lost 2 bases and 9 bases, there was a span of 5 bases. CDR3 length: 11 residues. From germline, CDR1 is LGHDT and CDR2 YNNKEL (reference sequence). Written as DNA, the CDR3 is TGTGCCAGCAGCCAACTAGGTGAGCAGTTCTTC. Translation: CASSQLGEQFF.

The V gene is TRBV19, the J gene TRBJ1-6; 7 nucleotides match TRBD1. Germline V lookup: CDR1 LNHDA, CDR2 SQIVND (reference sequence). J lost 7 bases, V lost 3 bases, and 9 bases had no gene match. This CDR3 comprises 16 residues. CDR3 sequence: CASSMALIQGNSPLHF. The CDR3 DNA reads as TGTGCCAGTAGTATGGCCCTAATACAGGGGAATTCACCCCTCCACTTT. Full variable domain (remainder filled in from reference TRBV19 and TRBJ1-6): DGGITQSPKYLFRKEGQNVTLSCEQNLNHDAMYWYRQDPGQGLRLIYYSQIVNDFQKGDIAEGYSVSREKKESFPLTVTSAQKNPTAFYLCASSMALIQGNSPLHFGNGTRLTVT.

This chain links TRBV4-3 with TRBJ2-7; the match to TRBD1 covers 10 bases. The V gene's germline CDR1 is LGHNA and CDR2 YSLEER. The V gene end was trimmed by 3 bases and the J gene end by 5 bases; junction bases not matched to a gene: 10. The CDR3 covers 16 residues. The CDR3 spells CASSQKTGGERDEQYF. In nucleotides, the CDR3 is TGCGCCAGCAGCCAGAAGACAGGGGGCGAGAGGGACGAGCAGTACTTC.

The V and J genes are TRBV2 and TRBJ1-1, with 7 bases identical to TRBD1. Germline CDR1 SNHLY, CDR2 FYNNEI. With 6 bases clipped from V and 1 base from J, the junction kept 2 bases outside the gene matches. This CDR3 spans 13 amino acids. CDR3 bases: TGTGCCAGCAGCGGACAGGAGAACACTGAAGCTTTCTTT. Its translation: CASSGQENTEAFF.

The chain couples TRBV10-3 to TRBJ2-7, with D uncertain. There are 14 residues in the CDR3. V dropped 3 bases and J dropped 0 bases, with 9 bases sitting between them. Germline V gene data show CDR1 as ENHRY and CDR2 as SYGVKD. The CDR3 reads CAISDTESSYEQYF. The CDR3 region has the DNA TGTGCCATCAGTGACACAGAGAGCTCCTACGAGCAGTACTTC.

V is TRBV11-1 and J is TRBJ1-3; TRBD1 might be the D (5 bases). Trimming took 5 bases from V and 0 from J, leaving 11 bases between them. The CDR3 is 15 residues long. CDR1 is SGHAT, CDR2 FQDESV, per germline (reference sequence). The CDR3 bases are TGTGCCAGCAGCGTGGAGGGGCCCTCTGGAAACACCATATATTTT. Translated, it gives CASSVEGPSGNTIYF.

The V gene is TRBV2, the J gene TRBJ1-1; no clear D. Germline CDR1 reads SNHLY; CDR2 reads FYNNEI. The CDR3 is 12 amino acids. Trimming shortened V by 4 bases and J by 1 base, and 4 bases separated the two germline ends. This chain's CDR3 is CASSARNTEAFF. The DNA of the CDR3 is TGTGCCAGCAGTGCCAGGAACACTGAAGCTTTCTTT.

V and J are TRBV7-9 and TRBJ2-1; D is possibly TRBD1 (5 bases). V lost 2 bases, J lost 5 bases, and 13 bases lay in between. CDR3 length: 15 residues. Germline V CDR1 and CDR2: SEHNR, FQNEAQ (reference sequence). The CDR3 reads CASSLWGLTHNEQFF. CDR3 nucleotides: TGTGCCAGCAGCTTATGGGGCCTTACCCACAATGAGCAGTTCTTC. The full variable domain, rest sourced from reference TRBV7-9 and TRBJ2-1, is DTGVSQNPRHKITKRGQNVTFRCDPISEHNRLYWYRQTLGQGPEFLTYFQNEAQLEKSRLLSDRFSAERPKGSFSTLEIQRTEQGDSAMYLCASSLWGLTHNEQFFGPGTRLTVL.

This clone occurred a few times. This rearrangement joins TRBV14 to TRBJ1-2, with a possible D match to TRBD1 (6 bases). Germline V CDR1 and CDR2: SGHDN, FVKESK. The V end lost 4 bases, the J end lost 2 bases, and 8 bases lay between the germline ends. This CDR3 has 13 amino acids. CDR3 sequence reads: CASSLDRNYGYTF. CDR3 DNA sequence: TGTGCCAGCAGCCTTGACAGGAACTATGGCTACACCTTC.

The J gene is TRBJ2-3, the V gene TRBV5-1; D is undetermined. Between the trimmed V and J ends, which lost 3 bases and 5 bases, there was a span of 13 bases. The CDR3 contains 14 residues. Per germline, CDR1 SGHRS and CDR2 YFSETQ. CDR3 amino acids: CASSSTLTGDTQYF. CDR3 bases: TGCGCCAGCAGCTCCACCCTAACCGGAGATACGCAGTATTTT.

The chain employs TRBV7-9 and TRBJ2-5, with a tentative D call TRBD2 (6 bases). The germline V and J ends were trimmed by 11 bases and 4 bases, with 20 bases remaining between them. CDR1 is SEHNR and CDR2 is FQNEAQ in the germline V gene (reference sequence). There are 14 residues in the CDR3. In nucleotides, the CDR3 is TGTGCCGGTGCCCGGGACTCGCAGCCAGAGACCCAGTACTTC. It encodes CAGARDSQPETQYF.

Only one count was recorded for this clone. The chain couples TRBV15 to TRBJ1-5, with D unclear. The CDR3 has 14 residues. CDR1 and CDR2 (germline): LNHNV, YYDKDF (reference sequence). V dropped 0 bases and J dropped 3 bases, with 6 bases sitting between them. CDR3 residues: CATSRERVNQPQHF. The DNA for the CDR3 is TGTGCCACCAGCAGAGAACGGGTCAATCAGCCCCAGCATTTT.

The rearrangement joins TRBV28 to TRBJ1-1; tentatively, D is TRBD1 (5 bases). CDR1 MDHEN and CDR2 SYDVKM come from the germline V gene. The CDR3 is 11 residues long. V lost 2 bases and J lost 8, with 6 bases in between. The CDR3: CASSLRGEAFF. CDR3 bases: TGTGCCAGCAGTTTAAGGGGCGAAGCTTTCTTT.